What follows are 12 T cell receptor beta chains derived from one specimen sequenced in a study of T cell responses to AZD1222 COVID-19 vaccine (TCRdb year 2021). The time point label corresponds to: baseline before first vaccination. Libraries were built with the immunoSEQ multiplex PCR assay. What TCRdb holds here is the immuneACCESS table cut down to in-frame rearrangements. Part of the clones is not present; checked against another copy, under half of the missing clones reflect an unresolved V gene, and the others are unexplained. Present in this sample are some 90,000 clones, about 86% of which were seen just once. The ten largest clones take up approximately 7.9% of the sample. Material: peripheral blood, obtained on day 0 of AZD1222 vaccination. These receptors were taken from an adult in good health.

The chain employs TRBV7-9 and TRBJ2-7; D possibly corresponds to TRBD2 (5 bases). V was pared by 5 bases and J by 5 bases, with 19 bases between. Germline assignment: CDR1 SEHNR and CDR2 FQNEAQ (reference sequence). The CDR3 is made up of 15 amino acids. CDR3 bases: TGTGCCAGCAGCCCCTTTTCGGGGAGCCAAAACGAGCAGTACTTC. Its protein product is CASSPFSGSQNEQYF.

The rearrangement links TRBV6-5 to TRBJ2-7, with 14 positions matching TRBD2. This CDR3 is 14 amino acids long. CDR1 MNHEY and CDR2 SVGAGI come from the germline V gene. The V segment lost 8 bases and the J segment 4 bases; nucleotides outside the gene matches: 4. In nucleotides, the CDR3 is TGTGCCAGCGGACTAGCGGGAGGTCGGTACGAGCAGTACTTC. It translates to CASGLAGGRYEQYF.

The chain uses TRBV28 and TRBJ2-6; the D gene is possibly TRBD1 (5 bases). CDR1 and CDR2 (germline): MDHEN, SYDVKM. The V and J ends lost 4 bases and 1 base respectively, with 8 bases between them. CDR3 length: 15 residues. Here the CDR3 reads CASSSTGSGANVLTF. The CDR3 coding sequence is TGTGCCAGCAGTTCTACAGGTTCTGGGGCCAACGTCCTGACTTTC.

This chain joins TRBV3-1 (or the pseudogene TRBV3-2) and TRBJ2-7; no clear D. The length of the CDR3 is 13 residues. Trimming took off 4 bases at V and 9 bases at J, with 16 bases between the two ends. Germline assignment: CDR1 LGHDT and CDR2 YNNKEL (reference sequence). CDR3 in amino acids: CASSPQRSPGQYF. The CDR3 bases are TGTGCCAGCAGCCCTCAACGTAGTCCGGGGCAGTACTTC.

This chain connects TRBV7-9 to TRBJ1-1; TRBD1 might be the D (6 bases). Trimming pared 5 bases from V and 6 bases from J, leaving 16 bases between. This CDR3 spans 14 amino acids. Germline assignment: CDR1 SEHNR and CDR2 FQNEAQ (reference sequence). CDR3 DNA: TGTGCCAGCAGCAGAAGACAGGCTGGGTCTGAAGCTTTCTTT. Translation: CASSRRQAGSEAFF.

This rearrangement joins TRBV7-9 to TRBJ2-5; D might be TRBD1 (6 bases). The V gene lost 5 bases and the J gene lost 5 bases, with 15 bases spanning the gap. The germline CDR1 and CDR2 sequences are SEHNR and FQNEAQ (reference sequence). The CDR3 is made up of 14 amino acids. The CDR3, as DNA: TGTGCCAGCAGCCTAGGGACAACTGGGGAGACCCAGTACTTC. This codes for CASSLGTTGETQYF.

This chain joins TRBV4-2 and TRBJ2-7; TRBD1 aligns across 9 bases. The CDR3 totals 17 residues. Germline V gives CDR1 LGHNA, CDR2 YNFKEQ. V shed 1 base and J 0 bases; nucleotides not matched to a gene: 7. This chain's CDR3 is CASSQVAGQGFSYEQYF. The DNA of the CDR3 is TGTGCCAGCAGCCAAGTAGCTGGACAGGGGTTCTCCTACGAGCAGTACTTC.

V gene TRBV7-2 combines with J gene TRBJ2-7; 8 bases match TRBD1. Trimming took 4 bases from V and 6 from J; bases not matched to a gene: 5. Germline assignment: CDR1 SGHTA and CDR2 FQGNSA. There are 13 residues in the CDR3. CDR3 bases: TGTGCCAGCAGCTCGTCCAGGGGGCTCGAGCAGTACTTC. Amino acids: CASSSSRGLEQYF.

The chain recombines TRBV11-2 with TRBJ2-2; possibly TRBD1 for D (5 bases). Trimming stripped 5 bases from V and 6 bases from J, with 10 bases between. The CDR3 is 13 residues long. The germline V gene encodes CDR1 SGHAT and CDR2 FQNNGV. The CDR3 spells CASSQQVAGELFF. Here the CDR3 DNA reads TGTGCCAGCAGCCAACAGGTGGCCGGGGAGCTGTTTTTT.

This rearrangement joins TRBV5-1 to TRBJ2-3; D is perhaps TRBD1 (5 bases). V lost 0 bases and J 2 bases, leaving 16 bases between the germline ends. Germline V gene sequence: CDR1 SGHRS, CDR2 YFSETQ. The CDR3 runs to 17 residues. The CDR3 DNA reads TGCGCCAGCAGCTTGGGTTACCAGGGTACCCCCACAGATACGCAGTATTTT. Translating it yields CASSLGYQGTPTDTQYF.

V and J are TRBV25-1 and TRBJ2-5; TRBD1 matches 10 bases. From germline, CDR1 is MGHDK and CDR2 SYGVNS. The J segment lost 1 base and the V segment lost 6 bases, leaving 8 bases of the junction unmatched. This CDR3 is 16 amino acids long. The CDR3 reads CASSHGQGVLQETQYF. CDR3 DNA: TGTGCCAGCAGCCACGGACAGGGGGTCCTCCAAGAGACCCAGTACTTC.

In its sample, this clone was seen a few times. This sequence joins TRBV6-6 and TRBJ2-1; 12 bases are a match to TRBD2. Germline CDR1 and CDR2: MNHNY and SVGAGI (reference sequence). The CDR3 extends over 16 amino acids. J was trimmed by 7 bases and V by 0 bases; bases with no gene match: 4. The CDR3 DNA reads as TGTGCCAGCAGTTACTCATCGACTAGCGGGAGAAATGAGCAGTTCTTC. It encodes CASSYSSTSGRNEQFF.